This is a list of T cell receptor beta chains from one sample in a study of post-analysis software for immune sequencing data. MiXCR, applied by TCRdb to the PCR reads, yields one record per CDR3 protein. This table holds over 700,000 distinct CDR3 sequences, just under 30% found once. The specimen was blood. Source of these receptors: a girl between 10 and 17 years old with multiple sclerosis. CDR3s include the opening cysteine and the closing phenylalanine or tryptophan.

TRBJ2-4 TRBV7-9 CASLGGTKNIQYF
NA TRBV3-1 CASSPRSSGGRETQYF
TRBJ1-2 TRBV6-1 CASSIQGQINYGYTF
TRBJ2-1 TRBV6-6 CAMIAGQETQFF
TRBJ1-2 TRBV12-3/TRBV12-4 CASSFGGPGYGYTF
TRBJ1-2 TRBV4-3 CASSQASPVTNYGYTF
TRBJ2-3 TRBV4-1 CASSHRTAAIDTQYF
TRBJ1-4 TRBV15 CATSREIGGTNEKLFF
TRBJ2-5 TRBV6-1 CASSEEHTRIGRGRRETQYF
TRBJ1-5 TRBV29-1 CSVDLGGNQPQHF
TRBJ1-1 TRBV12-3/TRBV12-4 CASSPDAGVNTEAFF
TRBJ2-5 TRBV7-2 CASSLGPGGRESETQYF
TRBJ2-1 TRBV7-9 CASSPPVGYNEQFF
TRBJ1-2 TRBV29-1 CSVIQGKFDGYTF
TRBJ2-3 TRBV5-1 CASSKDVSTDTQYF
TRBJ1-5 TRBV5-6 CASSLDGGSGQPQHF
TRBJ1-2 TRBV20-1 CSAESRVSYGYTF
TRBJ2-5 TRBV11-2 CASSPLRGSLSEQYF
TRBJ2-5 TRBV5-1 CASSLSYGEQYF
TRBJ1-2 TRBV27 CASSFVAGGGYTF
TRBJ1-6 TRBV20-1 CSARSGAGVRGSPLHF
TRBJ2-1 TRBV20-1 CSARAGEQFF
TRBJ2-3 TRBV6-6 CASSYAAATDTQYF
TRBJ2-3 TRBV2 CASSEGSGGTTDTQYF
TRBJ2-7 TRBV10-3 CAISAIAGVDEQYF
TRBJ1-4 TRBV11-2 CASSLTPRTGGLELFF
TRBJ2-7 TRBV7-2 CASSLAGLAGTYEQYF
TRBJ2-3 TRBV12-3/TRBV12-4 CASSLGGWNADMQYF
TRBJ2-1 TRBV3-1 CASSQDLTLEQFF
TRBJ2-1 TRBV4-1 CASSQDSDRDSEQFF
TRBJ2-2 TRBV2 CASATENTGELFF
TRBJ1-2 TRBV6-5 CASSAGLQAHGYTF
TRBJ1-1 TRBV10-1 CASSESGRDTEAFF
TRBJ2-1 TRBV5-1 CASSSNNNRRVSQFF
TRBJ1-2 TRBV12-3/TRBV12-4 CASSFRGEDYGYTF
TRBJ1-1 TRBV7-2 CASSPHRGRSAEAFF
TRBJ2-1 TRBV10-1 CASSVSRNRDQETQFF
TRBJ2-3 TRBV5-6 CASSLVQRGPTDTQYF
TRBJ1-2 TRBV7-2 CASSADQVSYGYTF
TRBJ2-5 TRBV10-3 CAIRGEETQYF
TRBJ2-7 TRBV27 CASSPPGALRGQYF
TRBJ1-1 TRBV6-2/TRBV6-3 CASSYLMNTEAFF
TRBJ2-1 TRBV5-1 CASGRGSDSYNEQFF
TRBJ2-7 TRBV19 CASSIRGRPQYF
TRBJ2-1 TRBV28 CASSLMPTAEQFF
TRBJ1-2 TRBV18 CASSPEGSANYGYTF
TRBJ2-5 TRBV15 CATSREMRAGTQYF
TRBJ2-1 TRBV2 CASSGTGVRYEQFF
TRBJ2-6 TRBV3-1 CASSQRVLSGANVLTF
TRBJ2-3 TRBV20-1 CSANAWGGGDTQYF